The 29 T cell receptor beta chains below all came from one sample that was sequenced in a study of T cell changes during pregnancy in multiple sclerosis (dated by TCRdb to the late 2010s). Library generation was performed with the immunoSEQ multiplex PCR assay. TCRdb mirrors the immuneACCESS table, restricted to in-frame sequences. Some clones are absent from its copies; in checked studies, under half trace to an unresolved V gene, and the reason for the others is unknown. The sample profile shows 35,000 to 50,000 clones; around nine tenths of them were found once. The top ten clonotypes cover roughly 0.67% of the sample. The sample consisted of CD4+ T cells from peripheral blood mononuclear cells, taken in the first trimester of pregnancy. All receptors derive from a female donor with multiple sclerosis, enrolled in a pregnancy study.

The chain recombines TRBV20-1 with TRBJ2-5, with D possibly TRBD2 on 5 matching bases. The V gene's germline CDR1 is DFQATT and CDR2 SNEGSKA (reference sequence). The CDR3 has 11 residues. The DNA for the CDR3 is TGCAGGATTAGCGTTGGAGAGACCCAGTACTTC. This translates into CRISVGETQYF.

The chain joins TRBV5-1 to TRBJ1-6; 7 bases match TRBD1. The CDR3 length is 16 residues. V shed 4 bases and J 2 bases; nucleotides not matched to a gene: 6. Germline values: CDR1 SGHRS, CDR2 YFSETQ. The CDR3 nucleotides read TGCGCCAGCAGCCTGTACAGGGGTGCCTATAATTCACCCCTCCACTTT. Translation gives CASSLYRGAYNSPLHF.

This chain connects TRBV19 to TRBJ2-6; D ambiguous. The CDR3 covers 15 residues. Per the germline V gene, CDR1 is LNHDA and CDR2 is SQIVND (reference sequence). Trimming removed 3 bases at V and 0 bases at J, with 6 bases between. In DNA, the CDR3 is TGTGCCAGTAGTATTTTGAGCTCTGGGGCCAACGTCCTGACTTTC. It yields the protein CASSILSSGANVLTF. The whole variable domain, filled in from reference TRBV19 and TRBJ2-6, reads DGGITQSPKYLFRKEGQNVTLSCEQNLNHDAMYWYRQDPGQGLRLIYYSQIVNDFQKGDIAEGYSVSREKKESFPLTVTSAQKNPTAFYLCASSILSSGANVLTFGAGSRLTVL.

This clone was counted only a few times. DNA of the CDR3: TGTGCCAGCAGCTTGGCGGGGGGGGGCAGGGAGTTCTTC. Translated: CASSLAGGGREFF. The rearrangement links TRBV5-4 to TRBJ2-1; 8 positions agree with TRBD2. Germline V gene sequence: CDR1 SGHNT, CDR2 YYREEE (reference sequence). The V and J ends lost 0 bases and 14 bases, in that order; junction bases with no gene match: 7. The CDR3 has 13 residues.

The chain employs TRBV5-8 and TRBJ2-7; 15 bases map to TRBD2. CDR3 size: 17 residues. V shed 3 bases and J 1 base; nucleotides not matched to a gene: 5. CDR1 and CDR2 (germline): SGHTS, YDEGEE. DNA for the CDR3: TGTGCCAGCAGCTCCTCGGGACTAGCGGGAGGATCCTACGAGCAGTACTTC. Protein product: CASSSSGLAGGSYEQYF.

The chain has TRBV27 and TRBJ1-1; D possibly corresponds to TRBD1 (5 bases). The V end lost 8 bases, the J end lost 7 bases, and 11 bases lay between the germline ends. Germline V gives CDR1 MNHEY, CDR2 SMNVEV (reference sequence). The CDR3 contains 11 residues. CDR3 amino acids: CASLRRGEAFF. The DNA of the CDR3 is TGTGCCAGCCTCAGGAGGGGTGAAGCTTTCTTT.

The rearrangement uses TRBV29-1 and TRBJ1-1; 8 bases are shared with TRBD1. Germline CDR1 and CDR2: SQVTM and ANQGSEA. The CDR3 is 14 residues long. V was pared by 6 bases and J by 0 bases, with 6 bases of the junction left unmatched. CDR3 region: CSVLGQGLNTEAFF. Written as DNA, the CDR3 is TGCAGCGTGCTAGGACAGGGATTGAACACTGAAGCTTTCTTT. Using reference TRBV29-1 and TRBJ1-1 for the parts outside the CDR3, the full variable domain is SAVISQKPSRDICQRGTSLTIQCQVDSQVTMMFWYRQQPGQSLTLIATANQGSEATYESGFVIDKFPISRPNLTFSTLTVSNMSPEDSSIYLCSVLGQGLNTEAFFGQGTRLTVV.

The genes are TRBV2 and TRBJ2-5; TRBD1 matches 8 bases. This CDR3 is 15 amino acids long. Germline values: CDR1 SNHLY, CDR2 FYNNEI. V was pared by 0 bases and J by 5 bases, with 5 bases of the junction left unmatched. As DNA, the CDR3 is TGTGCCAGCAGTGAAGCCAGACAGGGGAAGGAGACCCAGTACTTC. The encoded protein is CASSEARQGKETQYF.

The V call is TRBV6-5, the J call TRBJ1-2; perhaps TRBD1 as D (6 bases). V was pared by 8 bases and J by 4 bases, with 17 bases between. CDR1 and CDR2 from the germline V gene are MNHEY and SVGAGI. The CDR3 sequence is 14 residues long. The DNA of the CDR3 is TGTGCCAGCGGTGAGAACGACAGGATCTATGGCTACACCTTC. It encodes CASGENDRIYGYTF.

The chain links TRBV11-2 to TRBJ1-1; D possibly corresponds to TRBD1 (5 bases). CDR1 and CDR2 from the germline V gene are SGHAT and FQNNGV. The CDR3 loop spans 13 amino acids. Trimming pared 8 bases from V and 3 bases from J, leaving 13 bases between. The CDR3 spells CASLTSGHTEAFF. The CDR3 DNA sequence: TGTGCCAGCCTCACATCAGGGCACACTGAAGCTTTCTTT.

DNA for the CDR3: TGTGCCAGTAGTATAGACGCGTCCTACGAGCAGTACTTC. It codes for CASSIDASYEQYF. The chain carries TRBV19 and TRBJ2-7; no firm D call. V was cut by 0 bases and J by 1 base, with 4 bases left in between. Germline lookup yields CDR1 LNHDA and CDR2 SQIVND (reference sequence). CDR3 length equals 13 residues.

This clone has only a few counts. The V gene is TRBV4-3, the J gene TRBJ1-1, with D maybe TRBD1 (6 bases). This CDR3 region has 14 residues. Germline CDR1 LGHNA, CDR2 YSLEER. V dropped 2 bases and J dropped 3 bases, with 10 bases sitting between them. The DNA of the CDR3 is TGCGCCAGCAGCCAAAAAGGGGGAGACACTGAAGCTTTCTTT. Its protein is CASSQKGGDTEAFF.

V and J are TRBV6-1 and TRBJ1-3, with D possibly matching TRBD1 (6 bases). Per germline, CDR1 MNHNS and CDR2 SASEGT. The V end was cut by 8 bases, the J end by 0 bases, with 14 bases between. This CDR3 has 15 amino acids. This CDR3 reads CASGFGQSSGNTIYF. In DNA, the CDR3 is TGTGCCAGCGGGTTTGGACAGAGCTCTGGAAACACCATATATTTT.

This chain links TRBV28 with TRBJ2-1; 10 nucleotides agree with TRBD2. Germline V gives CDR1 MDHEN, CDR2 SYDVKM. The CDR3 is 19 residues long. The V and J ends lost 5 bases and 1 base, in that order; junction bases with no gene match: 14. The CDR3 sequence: CASSPLSAGTSVSYNEQFF. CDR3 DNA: TGTGCCAGCAGTCCCCTATCCGCCGGGACTAGCGTTTCCTACAATGAGCAGTTCTTC.

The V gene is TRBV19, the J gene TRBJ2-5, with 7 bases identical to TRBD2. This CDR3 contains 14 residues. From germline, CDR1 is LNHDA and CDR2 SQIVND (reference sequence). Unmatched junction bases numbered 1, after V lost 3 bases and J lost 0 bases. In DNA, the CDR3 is TGTGCCAGTAGTATTGCGGGGGACCAAGAGACCCAGTACTTC. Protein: CASSIAGDQETQYF.

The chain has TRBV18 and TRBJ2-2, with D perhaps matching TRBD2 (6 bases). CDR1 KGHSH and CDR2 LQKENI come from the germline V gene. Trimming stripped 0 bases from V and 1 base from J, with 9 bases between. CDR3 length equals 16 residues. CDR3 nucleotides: TGTGCCAGCTCACCACCGGCGGGACGGAACACCGGGGAGCTGTTTTTT. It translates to CASSPPAGRNTGELFF.

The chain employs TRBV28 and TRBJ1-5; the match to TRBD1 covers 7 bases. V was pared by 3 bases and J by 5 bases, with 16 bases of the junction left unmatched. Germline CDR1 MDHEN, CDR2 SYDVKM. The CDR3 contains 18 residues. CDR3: CASSLRRGQFVEDQPQHF. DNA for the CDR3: TGTGCCAGCAGTTTGAGGAGGGGGCAATTTGTTGAGGATCAGCCCCAGCATTTT.

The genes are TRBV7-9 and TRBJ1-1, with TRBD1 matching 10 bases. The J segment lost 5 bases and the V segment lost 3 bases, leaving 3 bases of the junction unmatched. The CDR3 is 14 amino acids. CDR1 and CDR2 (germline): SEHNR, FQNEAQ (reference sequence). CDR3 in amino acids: CASSFGQGETEAFF. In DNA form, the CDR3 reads TGTGCCAGCAGCTTCGGACAGGGGGAAACTGAAGCTTTCTTT.

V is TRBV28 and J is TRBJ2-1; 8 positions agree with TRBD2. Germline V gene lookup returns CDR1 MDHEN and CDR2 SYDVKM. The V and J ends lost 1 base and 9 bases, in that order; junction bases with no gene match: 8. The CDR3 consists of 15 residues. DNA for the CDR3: TGTGCCAGCAGTTTATTCACGGGAGGGTTTGGTGAGCAGTTCTTC. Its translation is CASSLFTGGFGEQFF.

DNA of the CDR3: TGTGCCAGCAGCAATGCAGGGCATAGCAATCAGCCCCAGCATTTT. Translation: CASSNAGHSNQPQHF. This chain connects TRBV21-1 to TRBJ1-5; the table's D call, TRBD1, has no DNA check behind it. TRBV21-1 is a pseudogene locus. The length of the CDR3 is 15 residues.

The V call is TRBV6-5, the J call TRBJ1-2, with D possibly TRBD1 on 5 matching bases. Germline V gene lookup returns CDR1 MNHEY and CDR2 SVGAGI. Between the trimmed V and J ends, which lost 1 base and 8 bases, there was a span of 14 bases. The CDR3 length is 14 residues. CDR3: CASSYLAQGYGYTF. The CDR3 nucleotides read TGTGCCAGCAGTTACTTGGCTCAGGGTTACGGCTACACCTTC.

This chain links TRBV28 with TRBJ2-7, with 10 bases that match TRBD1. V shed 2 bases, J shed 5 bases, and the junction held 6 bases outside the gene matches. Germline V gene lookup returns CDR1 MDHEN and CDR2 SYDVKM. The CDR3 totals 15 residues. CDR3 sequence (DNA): TGTGCCAGCAGTTTACCGGGGACAGGGGACCACGAGCAGTACTTC. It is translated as CASSLPGTGDHEQYF.

CDR3 sequence reads: CASSPDRAGNQPQHF. CDR3 DNA sequence: TGTGCCAGCAGCCCGGACAGGGCTGGAAATCAGCCCCAGCATTTT. The chain carries TRBV7-2 and TRBJ1-5; 8 bases map to TRBD1. Germline CDR1 SGHTA, CDR2 FQGNSA. The CDR3 consists of 15 residues. V gave up 5 bases and J gave up 4 bases; unmatched junction bases: 7.

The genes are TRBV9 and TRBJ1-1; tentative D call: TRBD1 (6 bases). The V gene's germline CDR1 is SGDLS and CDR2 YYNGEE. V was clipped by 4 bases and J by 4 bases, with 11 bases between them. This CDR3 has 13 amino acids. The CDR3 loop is CASSIRGVTEAFF. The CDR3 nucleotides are TGTGCCAGCAGCATCAGGGGCGTCACTGAAGCTTTCTTT.

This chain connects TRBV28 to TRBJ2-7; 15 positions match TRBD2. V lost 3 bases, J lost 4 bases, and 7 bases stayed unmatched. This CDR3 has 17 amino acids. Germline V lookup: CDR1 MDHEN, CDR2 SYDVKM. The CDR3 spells CASSFGLAGGPGYEQYF. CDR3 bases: TGTGCCAGCAGTTTCGGACTAGCGGGAGGGCCTGGGTACGAGCAGTACTTC.

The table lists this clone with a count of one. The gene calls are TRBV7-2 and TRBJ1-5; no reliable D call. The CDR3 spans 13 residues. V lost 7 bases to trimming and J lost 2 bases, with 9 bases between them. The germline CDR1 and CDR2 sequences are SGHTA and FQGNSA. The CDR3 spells CASTETRNQPQHF. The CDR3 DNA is TGTGCCAGCACCGAGACACGCAATCAGCCCCAGCATTTT.

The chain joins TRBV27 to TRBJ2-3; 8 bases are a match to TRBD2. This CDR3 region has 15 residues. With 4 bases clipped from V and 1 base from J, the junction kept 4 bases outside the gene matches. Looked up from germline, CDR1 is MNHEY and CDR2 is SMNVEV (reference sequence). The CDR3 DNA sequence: TGTGCCAGCAGTTCAGCGGGAGCGCGCACAGATACGCAGTATTTT. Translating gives CASSSAGARTDTQYF.

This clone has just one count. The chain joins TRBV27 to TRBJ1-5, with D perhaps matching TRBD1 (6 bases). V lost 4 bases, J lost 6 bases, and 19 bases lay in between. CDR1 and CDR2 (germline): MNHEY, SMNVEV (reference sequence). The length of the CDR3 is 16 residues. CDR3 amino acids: CASSSKFRDMGQPQHF. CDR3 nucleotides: TGTGCCAGCAGTTCGAAATTCCGGGACATGGGTCAGCCCCAGCATTTT.

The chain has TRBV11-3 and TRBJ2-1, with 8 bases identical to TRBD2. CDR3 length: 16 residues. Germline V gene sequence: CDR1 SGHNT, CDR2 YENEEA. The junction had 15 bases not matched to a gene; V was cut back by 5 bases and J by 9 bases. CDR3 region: CASSRSLAGGFGEQFF. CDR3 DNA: TGTGCCAGCAGCCGCTCATTGGCGGGAGGTTTCGGTGAGCAGTTCTTC.